This is a list of T cell receptor beta chains from one sample in a study of CD8+ T cells in alopecia areata. Only in-frame clones appear in the TCRdb table, and some are missing; sequencing was by immunoSEQ multiplex PCR. The table records roughly 200,000 clones, roughly 44% of them present only once. Sequenced here: CD4+ T cells sorted from blood, sampled around week 37, from a patient treated with tofacitinib. The receptors originated from a human donor with alopecia areata. Both conserved end residues are part of each CDR3. Each record gives: clone size, V gene, D gene, J gene, CDR3 protein, CDR3 DNA. D genes are given only for firm matches. Clone size is shown for a subset of rows, as once, few, many or a class of expanded clone.

few	TRBV29-1	.	TRBJ2-3	CSAQIITDTQYF	TGCAGCGCTCAGATTATCACAGATACGCAGTATTTT
.	TRBV30	.	TRBJ1-1	CAWNQQGNTEAFF	TGTGCCTGGAACCAACAGGGGAACACTGAAGCTTTCTTT
many	TRBV14	TRBD2	TRBJ2-3	CASSQNTGGSTDTQYF	TGTGCCAGCAGCCAAAATACGGGAGGGAGCACAGATACGCAGTATTTT
.	TRBV18	TRBD1	TRBJ2-7	CASSLLRGQGDEQYF	TGTGCCAGCTCCCTACTCAGAGGACAGGGGGACGAGCAGTACTTC
.	TRBV11-2	.	TRBJ2-4	CASSLERIAKNIQYF	TGTGCCAGCAGCTTAGAGAGGATTGCCAAAAACATTCAGTACTTC
.	TRBV19	.	TRBJ2-2	CASSTPTGFTGELFF	TGTGCCAGTAGTACCCCCACGGGATTCACCGGGGAGCTGTTTTTT
.	TRBV5-1	.	TRBJ2-7	CASSLGSSPGTYEQYF	TGCGCCAGCAGCTTGGGGTCGAGTCCCGGAACCTACGAGCAGTACTTC
.	TRBV30	.	TRBJ1-1	CAWSAMSQRTEAFF	TGTGCCTGGAGTGCGATGAGCCAACGCACTGAAGCTTTCTTT
.	TRBV6-1	.	TRBJ2-3	CASSEAGSPDTQYF	TGTGCCAGCAGTGAAGCTGGCAGCCCAGATACGCAGTATTTT
.	TRBV13	.	TRBJ2-1	CASSFPRDEQFF	TGTGCCAGCAGCTTTCCTAGGGATGAGCAGTTCTTC
.	TRBV29-1	TRBD1	TRBJ2-5	CSAGPGTVKETQYF	TGCAGCGCTGGTCCAGGGACAGTAAAAGAGACCCAGTACTTC
.	TRBV2	TRBD1	TRBJ1-2	CASTLGQGDGYTF	TGTGCCAGCACCTTAGGACAGGGTGATGGCTACACCTTC
many	TRBV6-6	.	TRBJ2-2	CATIHRENTGELFF	TGTGCCACCATACACAGAGAAAACACCGGGGAGCTGTTTTTT
once	TRBV6-5	.	TRBJ2-1	CASSYDMYNEQFF	TGTGCCAGCAGTTACGACATGTACAATGAGCAGTTCTTC
.	TRBV7-9	.	TRBJ1-2	CASSPGGYDYGYTF	TGTGCCAGCAGCCCGGGAGGATACGACTATGGCTACACCTTC
.	TRBV18	.	TRBJ1-3	CASSLSGYGNTIYF	TGTGCCAGCTCACTATCCGGATATGGAAACACCATATATTTT